Shown below are 6 T cell receptor beta chains from a single sample sequenced in a study of cytomegalovirus exposure and HLA in healthy donors. PCR employed 60 Vbeta and 13 Jbeta primers. Libraries were prepared by immunoSEQ multiplex PCR; TCRdb keeps only in-frame clonotypes and omits some of them. The sample shows over 150,000 clones, about 82% of them seen only once. The sample consisted of PBMCs. The receptor set was obtained from a male donor in good health and CMV-seronegative.

J is TRBJ2-3 and V is TRBV19; 9 bases align to TRBD2. V trimming: 7 bases; J trimming: 5 bases; junction bases outside the gene matches: 10. CDR1 LNHDA and CDR2 SQIVND come from the germline V gene (reference sequence). This CDR3 comprises 15 residues. The CDR3 DNA follows: TGTGCCAGTAATTCTTTTAGCGGGAGCCAAGATACGCAGTATTTT. Its translation is CASNSFSGSQDTQYF.

This chain uses TRBV28 with TRBJ2-7, with 9 bases matching TRBD1. V shed 2 bases, J shed 1 base, and the junction held 3 bases outside the gene matches. This CDR3 spans 15 amino acids. Germline V gene data show CDR1 as MDHEN and CDR2 as SYDVKM. CDR3 sequence reads: CASSLAGTGSYEQYF. The CDR3 DNA sequence: TGTGCCAGCAGTTTAGCCGGGACAGGGTCCTACGAGCAGTACTTC.

The chain joins TRBV5-1 to TRBJ2-3; 12 nucleotides match TRBD2. Germline values: CDR1 SGHRS, CDR2 YFSETQ. The CDR3 is 15 amino acids. The junction had 3 bases not matched to a gene; V was cut back by 3 bases and J by 4 bases. The CDR3, as DNA: TGCGCCAGCAGCTGGGGACTAGCGGGCTCAGATACGCAGTATTTT. It specifies CASSWGLAGSDTQYF.

The chain combines TRBV12-5 with TRBJ2-3; 11 bases agree with TRBD2. V lost 5 bases to trimming and J lost 6 bases; unmatched junction nucleotides: 4. Germline V gene data show CDR1 as LGHNT and CDR2 as FRNRAP. The CDR3 sequence is 14 residues long. In DNA form, the CDR3 reads TGTGCTAGTGGTATATCTAGCGGGAGGGATACGCAGTATTTT. It yields the protein CASGISSGRDTQYF. The variable domain in full, completed from reference TRBV12-5 and TRBJ2-3, reads DARVTQTPRHKVTEMGQEVTMRCQPILGHNTVFWYRQTMMQGLELLAYFRNRAPLDDSGMPKDRFSAEMPDATLATLKIQPSEPRDSAVYFCASGISSGRDTQYFGPGTRLTVL.

The chain combines TRBV10-3 with TRBJ1-2, with TRBD1 matching 10 bases. Trimming cost V 4 bases and J 0 bases; bases outside gene matches: 8. CDR3 length equals 17 residues. Germline V CDR1 and CDR2: ENHRY, SYGVKD. The DNA for the CDR3 is TGTGCCATCAGTGCACGGGACAGGGGTCTTCCTAACTATGGCTACACCTTC. It translates to CAISARDRGLPNYGYTF.

The chain carries TRBV6-5 and TRBJ1-2, with D maybe TRBD1 (6 bases). CDR3 size: 15 residues. Germline V gives CDR1 MNHEY, CDR2 SVGAGI. Trimming left V 0 bases short and J 8 bases short, with 16 bases between. This CDR3 is CASSYSRGSEGGYTF. The DNA for the CDR3 is TGTGCCAGCAGTTACTCGAGGGGGAGTGAGGGAGGCTACACCTTC.